Presented here are 14 T cell receptor beta chains from one specimen sequenced in a study of T cell repertoires in cytomegalovirus infection. TCRdb re-derived calls from the reads in MiXCR, one entry per CDR3 protein. The data contain 140,000 to 150,000 distinct CDR3 sequences, approximately 30% of them seen just once; the ten biggest clones take up 45% to 55%. Their antigen targets remain unknown. Sequencing was performed on CD8+ T cells from cultured PBMCs, taken from culture after CMV antigen stimulation. The source of these receptors is a human donor in good health (CMV status not recorded). Some clones in this sample may be carry-over from other donors' samples.

This clonotype showed up just a few times. This chain joins TRBV2 and TRBJ2-1; D is perhaps TRBD1 (6 bases). The CDR3 totals 16 residues. CDR1 is SNHLY, CDR2 FYNNEI, per germline. With 8 bases removed from V and 2 bases from J, the gap between germline ends came to 19 bases. Here the CDR3 reads CASQGSFIEPYNEQFF. The CDR3 coding sequence is TGTGCCAGCCAGGGGTCATTCATCGAACCCTACAATGAGCAGTTCTTC.

In DNA, the CDR3 is TGCGCCAGCAGCTTAGACGGGGTAGGAGAGACCCAGTACTTC. It is translated as CASSLDGVGETQYF. The J gene is TRBJ2-5, the V gene TRBV5-1, with D possibly being TRBD2 (5 bases). The germline V gene has CDR1 SGHRS and CDR2 YFSETQ. CDR3 length: 14 amino acids. Trimming removed 2 bases from V and 4 bases from J, with 12 bases in between.

At least ten counts were recorded for this clonotype. The chain has TRBV4-2 and TRBJ1-2; D is possibly TRBD1 (5 bases). The CDR3 length is 15 residues. The germline CDR1 and CDR2 sequences are LGHNA and YNFKEQ. Deletions cut 2 bases from V and 6 bases from J, with 16 bases between. This CDR3 reads CASSQLKGRRDGYTF. The DNA of the CDR3 is TGTGCCAGCAGCCAACTGAAGGGGCGTCGGGATGGCTACACCTTC.

This rearrangement joins TRBV20-1 to TRBJ2-7, with TRBD2 identical over 8 bases. The V segment lost 0 bases and the J segment 0 bases; nucleotides outside the gene matches: 19. This CDR3 has 20 amino acids. The V gene's germline CDR1 is DFQATT and CDR2 SNEGSKA (reference sequence). CDR3 residues: CSAREKLGLPLAEPSYEQYF. The CDR3 DNA follows: TGCAGTGCTAGAGAAAAACTGGGACTCCCACTAGCGGAGCCCTCCTACGAGCAGTACTTC.

The rearrangement links TRBV6-6 to TRBJ1-3, with a tentative D call TRBD1 (6 bases). Trimming cost V 2 bases and J 3 bases, with 17 bases left between them. The CDR3 length is 17 residues. From germline, CDR1 is MNHNY and CDR2 SVGAGI (reference sequence). The CDR3 DNA reads as TGTGCCAGCAGTTACCTTTTCCCAGGGGTCGGTGGAAACACCATATATTTT. Its protein product is CASSYLFPGVGGNTIYF.

A note on this clonotype: Possible read error: a much larger clone is one base away. This chain connects TRBV2 to TRBJ2-3, with a possible D match to TRBD2 (6 bases). CDR1 is SNHLY and CDR2 is FYNNEI in the germline V gene. The CDR3 is 13 residues long. CDR3 in amino acids: CGWGGRVADMQYF. The CDR3 nucleotides read TGTGGATGGGGAGGTCGGGTCGCAGATATGCAGTATTTT. Full variable domain (remainder filled in from reference TRBV2 and TRBJ2-3): EPEVTQTPSHQVTQMGQEVILRCVPISNHLYFYWYRQILGQKVEFLVSFYNNEISEKSEIFDDQFSVERPDGSNFTLKIRSTKLEDSAMYFCGWGGRVADMQYFGPGTRLTVL.

To note about this clonotype: An end of the junction differs from the germline gene, which may be a read error. The gene calls are TRBV27 and TRBJ2-1; 7 bases map to TRBD2. There are 14 residues in the CDR3. Germline loops: CDR1 MNHEY, CDR2 SMNVEV (reference sequence). The CDR3 loop reads CASSLLLWGGEKVF. The CDR3 DNA follows: TGTGCCAGCAGTTTACTTCTTTGGGGGGGAGAAAAAGTCTTC.

This chain connects TRBV24-1 to TRBJ2-1, with D possibly called TRBD1 or TRBD2 (6 bases each). The germline CDR1 and CDR2 sequences are KGHDR and SFDVKD. This CDR3 region has 12 residues. V dropped 5 bases and J dropped 10 bases, with 11 bases sitting between them. CDR3 loop: CATSGEGGEQFF. CDR3 bases: TGTGCCACCAGTGGAGAGGGGGGAGAGCAGTTCTTC.

This sequence joins TRBV14 and TRBJ2-5, with D tentatively TRBD1 (6 bases). The germline CDR1 and CDR2 sequences are SGHDN and FVKESK. V lost 4 bases to trimming and J lost 5 bases, with 14 bases between them. This CDR3 is 14 amino acids long. CDR3 region: CASSRDRYLETQYF. The CDR3 DNA reads TGTGCCAGCAGCCGAGACAGGTATCTTGAGACCCAGTACTTC.

This clonotype was detected a few times. This sequence joins TRBV7-9 and TRBJ1-1, with no clear D. CDR3 length: 14 amino acids. The V and J ends lost 1 base and 1 base respectively, with 7 bases between them. CDR1 is SEHNR and CDR2 is FQNEAQ in the germline V gene (reference sequence). The CDR3 spells CASSLVGSNTEAFF. The DNA for the CDR3 is TGTGCCAGCAGCTTAGTGGGGTCGAACACTGAAGCTTTCTTT.

This chain connects TRBV5-6 to TRBJ2-5; TRBD1 aligns across 7 bases. The J segment lost 2 bases and the V segment lost 1 base, leaving 5 bases of the junction unmatched. The length of the CDR3 is 15 residues. Germline V gives CDR1 SGHDT, CDR2 YYEEEE. As DNA, the CDR3 is TGTGCCAGCAGCTTGACTCCGGGACAGCAAGAGACCCAGTACTTC. As protein: CASSLTPGQQETQYF. Combining the CDR3 with reference TRBV5-6 and TRBJ2-5 gives the whole variable domain DAGVTQSPTHLIKTRGQQVTLRCSPKSGHDTVSWYQQALGQGPQFIFQYYEEEERQRGNFPDRFSGHQFPNYSSELNVNALLLGDSALYLCASSLTPGQQETQYFGPGTRLLVL.

This clonotype showed up just a few times. The V gene is TRBV7-6, the J gene TRBJ1-1, with D unresolved. The V and J ends lost 5 bases and 3 bases respectively, with 7 bases between them. The germline gives CDR1 SGHVS, CDR2 FNYEAQ. This CDR3 has 12 residues. This CDR3 is CASSPLHTEAFF. The CDR3 DNA is TGTGCCAGCAGCCCCCTTCACACTGAAGCTTTCTTT.

This clonotype was found a few times. V and J are TRBV6-2 or TRBV6-3 and TRBJ2-1; the match to TRBD2 covers 9 bases. Trimming cost V 2 bases and J 4 bases; bases outside gene matches: 12. This CDR3 is built from 18 residues. CDR1 and CDR2 from the germline V gene are MNHEY and SVGEGT. The CDR3 here is CASSYPPAASGDYNEQFF. DNA for the CDR3: TGTGCCAGCAGTTACCCACCCGCGGCTAGCGGGGATTACAATGAGCAGTTCTTC.

The chain employs TRBV12-3 or TRBV12-4 and TRBJ2-3; 9 bases align to TRBD2. V lost 6 bases and J lost 7; bases outside the gene matches: 11. The CDR3 covers 15 residues. The CDR3 nucleotides read TGTGCCAGCAGGGGGGCAGAGCGGGGGGATCATACGCAGTATTTT. It translates to CASRGAERGDHTQYF.